Sequencing of this T cell receptor beta chain was carried out in a study of blood T cell repertoires in COVID-19. Study in general: There were acute and convalescent COVID-19 samples, and they came from the United States, Italy and Spain. PBMCs, B-cell-depleted T cells, or T cells were the source of the cDNA or gDNA that made up the material.

The CDR3 is made up of 17 amino acids. Per the germline V gene, CDR1 is SEHNR and CDR2 is FQNEAQ (reference sequence). V shed 3 bases and J shed 6 bases, with 23 bases lying between them. Original processing methods: It was from reference gene primer amplification that nucleated cell counts were estimated. Produced via immunoSEQ multiplex PCR; TCRdb's table is partial and in-frame only. V and J calls and clone size follow that table, whereas D and trimming were derived from the DNA. The sample lists some 130,000 clones, approximately 81% occurring once. Input material: peripheral blood. The chain is built from TRBV7-9 and TRBJ1-1, with a weak D call TRBD1 (5 bases). The source of this sequence is a woman of 80 years or more with acute or convalescent COVID-19. For the CDR3, the DNA is TGTGCCAGCAGCTTGGGGTCGGGTCGGGGGAGAGTAGCTGAAGCTTTCTTT. Residues: CASSLGSGRGRVAEAFF.